This TCR beta chain is from a study of blood T cell repertoires in COVID-19. Sequenced by immunoSEQ multiplex PCR; TCRdb stores in-frame clones only, minus some. The table records 80,000 or so clones, more than 80% of them present only once. CDR1 is MGHRA and CDR2 is YSYEKL in the germline V gene. V gave up 1 base and J gave up 2 bases; unmatched junction bases: 10. The CDR3 is made up of 18 amino acids. Sequenced material: peripheral blood. The source of this sequence is a woman between 65 and 79 years old with acute or convalescent COVID-19. V is TRBV4-1 and J is TRBJ2-7, with 11 nucleotides matching TRBD2. The CDR3 sequence is CASSQASTSGGRPYEQYF. DNA for the CDR3: TGCGCCAGCAGCCAAGCAAGCACTAGCGGGGGTCGGCCCTACGAGCAGTACTTC.